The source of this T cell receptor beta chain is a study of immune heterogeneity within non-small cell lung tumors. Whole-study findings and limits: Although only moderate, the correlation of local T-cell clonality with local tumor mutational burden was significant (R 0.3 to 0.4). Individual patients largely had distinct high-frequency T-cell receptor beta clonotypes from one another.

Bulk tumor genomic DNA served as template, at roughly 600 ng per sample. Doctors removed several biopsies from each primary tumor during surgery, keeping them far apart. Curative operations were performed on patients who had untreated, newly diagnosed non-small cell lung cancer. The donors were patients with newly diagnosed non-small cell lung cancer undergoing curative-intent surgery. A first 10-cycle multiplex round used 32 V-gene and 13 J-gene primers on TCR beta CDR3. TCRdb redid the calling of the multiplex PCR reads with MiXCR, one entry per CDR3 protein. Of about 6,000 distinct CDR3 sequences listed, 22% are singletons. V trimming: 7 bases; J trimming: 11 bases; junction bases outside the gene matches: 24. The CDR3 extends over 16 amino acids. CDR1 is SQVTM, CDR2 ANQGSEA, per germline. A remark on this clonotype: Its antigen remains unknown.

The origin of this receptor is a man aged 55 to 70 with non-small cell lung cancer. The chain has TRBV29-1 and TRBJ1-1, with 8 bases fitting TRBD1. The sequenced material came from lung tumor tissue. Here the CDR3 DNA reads TGCAGCGCCGACCTGAACGCCCGGACAGGGAGCTTTTCGGCTTTCTTT. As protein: CSADLNARTGSFSAFF.